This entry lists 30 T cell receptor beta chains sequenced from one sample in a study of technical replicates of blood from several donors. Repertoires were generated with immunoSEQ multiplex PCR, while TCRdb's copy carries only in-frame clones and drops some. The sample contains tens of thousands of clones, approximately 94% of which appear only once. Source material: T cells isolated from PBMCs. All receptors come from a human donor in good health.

The CDR3, as DNA: TGTGCCTGGAGTCCGGACAGGGACGTCGAGCAGTACTTC. Its translation: CAWSPDRDVEQYF. The chain carries TRBV30 and TRBJ2-7, with 8 bases fitting TRBD1. V trimming: 2 bases; J trimming: 6 bases; junction bases outside the gene matches: 6. Per the germline V gene, CDR1 is GTSNPN and CDR2 is SVGIG (reference sequence). This CDR3 comprises 13 residues.

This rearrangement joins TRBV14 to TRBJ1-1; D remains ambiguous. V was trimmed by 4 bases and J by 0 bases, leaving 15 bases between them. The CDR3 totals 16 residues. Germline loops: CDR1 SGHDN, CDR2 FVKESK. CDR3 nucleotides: TGTGCCAGCAGCCCGCAGGATTCAGGAATGAACACTGAAGCTTTCTTT. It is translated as CASSPQDSGMNTEAFF.

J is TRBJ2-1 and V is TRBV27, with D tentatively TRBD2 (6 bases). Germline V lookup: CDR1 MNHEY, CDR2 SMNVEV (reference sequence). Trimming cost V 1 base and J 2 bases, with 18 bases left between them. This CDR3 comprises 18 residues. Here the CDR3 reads CASSLFAPGLEAYNEQFF. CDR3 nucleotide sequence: TGTGCCAGCAGTTTATTCGCCCCGGGACTCGAAGCCTACAATGAGCAGTTCTTC.

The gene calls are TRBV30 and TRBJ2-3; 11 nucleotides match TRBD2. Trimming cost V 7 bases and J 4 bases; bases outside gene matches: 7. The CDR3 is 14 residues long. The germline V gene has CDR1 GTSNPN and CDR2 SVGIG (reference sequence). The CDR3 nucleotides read TGTGCCTTCCTACTAGCGGGAGCGGCAGATACGCAGTATTTT. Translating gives CAFLLAGAADTQYF.

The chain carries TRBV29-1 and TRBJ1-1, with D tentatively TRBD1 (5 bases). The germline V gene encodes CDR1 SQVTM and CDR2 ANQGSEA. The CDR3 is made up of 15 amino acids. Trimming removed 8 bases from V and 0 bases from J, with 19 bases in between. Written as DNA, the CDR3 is TGCAGCTTCCAAGGGTATGCGGGGCTGAACACTGAAGCTTTCTTT. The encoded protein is CSFQGYAGLNTEAFF.

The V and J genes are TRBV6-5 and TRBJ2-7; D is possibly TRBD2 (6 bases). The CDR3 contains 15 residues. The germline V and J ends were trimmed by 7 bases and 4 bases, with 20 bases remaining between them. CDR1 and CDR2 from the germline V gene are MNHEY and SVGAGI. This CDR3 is CASTPSGGDAYEQYF. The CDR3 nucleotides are TGTGCCAGCACCCCGAGCGGAGGGGATGCGTACGAGCAGTACTTC.

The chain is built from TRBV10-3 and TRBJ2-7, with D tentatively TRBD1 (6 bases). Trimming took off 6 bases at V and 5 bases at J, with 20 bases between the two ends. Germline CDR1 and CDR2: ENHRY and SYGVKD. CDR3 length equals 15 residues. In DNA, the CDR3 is TGTGCCATCAGCGCCCGACAGGACCTGTCGGACGAGCAGTACTTC. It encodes CAISARQDLSDEQYF.

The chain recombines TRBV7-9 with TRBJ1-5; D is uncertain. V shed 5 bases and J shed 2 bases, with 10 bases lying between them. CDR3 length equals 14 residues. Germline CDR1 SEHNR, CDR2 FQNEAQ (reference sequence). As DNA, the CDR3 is TGTGCCAGCAGCCCTCGAGGAGGCAATCAGCCCCAGCATTTT. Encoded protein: CASSPRGGNQPQHF. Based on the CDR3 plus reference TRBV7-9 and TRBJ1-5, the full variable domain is DTGVSQNPRHKITKRGQNVTFRCDPISEHNRLYWYRQTLGQGPEFLTYFQNEAQLEKSRLLSDRFSAERPKGSFSTLEIQRTEQGDSAMYLCASSPRGGNQPQHFGDGTRLSIL.

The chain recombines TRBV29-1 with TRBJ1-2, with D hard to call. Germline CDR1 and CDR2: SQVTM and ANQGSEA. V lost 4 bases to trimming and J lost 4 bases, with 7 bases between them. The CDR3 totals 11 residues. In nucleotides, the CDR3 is TGCAGCGTTGGCAGCGCCTATGGCTACACCTTC. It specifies CSVGSAYGYTF.

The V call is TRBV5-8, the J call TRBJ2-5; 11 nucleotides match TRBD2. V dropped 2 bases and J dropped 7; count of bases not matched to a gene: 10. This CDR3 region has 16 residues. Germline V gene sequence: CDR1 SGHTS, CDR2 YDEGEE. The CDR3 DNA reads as TGTGCCAGCAGCTTATTCACTAGCGGGAGCCACAGGACCCAGTACTTC. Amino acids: CASSLFTSGSHRTQYF.

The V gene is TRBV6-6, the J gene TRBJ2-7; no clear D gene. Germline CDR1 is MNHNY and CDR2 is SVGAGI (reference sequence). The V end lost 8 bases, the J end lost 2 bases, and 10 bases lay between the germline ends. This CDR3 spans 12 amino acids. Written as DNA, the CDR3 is TGTGCCAGCTTATCAGAAACCTACGAGCAGTACTTC. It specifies CASLSETYEQYF.

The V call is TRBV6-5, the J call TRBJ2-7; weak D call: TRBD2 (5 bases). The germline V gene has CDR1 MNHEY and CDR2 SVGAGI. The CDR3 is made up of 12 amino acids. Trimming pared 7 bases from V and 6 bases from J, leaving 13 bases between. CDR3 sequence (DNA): TGTGCCAGCACTTGGTATGGAGGCGAGCAGTACTTC. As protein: CASTWYGGEQYF.

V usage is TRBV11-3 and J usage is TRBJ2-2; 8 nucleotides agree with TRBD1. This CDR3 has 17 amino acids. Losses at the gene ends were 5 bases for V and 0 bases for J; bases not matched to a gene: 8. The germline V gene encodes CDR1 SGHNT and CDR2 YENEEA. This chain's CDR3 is CASSQPDRGPNTGELFF. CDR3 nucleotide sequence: TGTGCCAGCAGCCAACCCGACAGGGGCCCGAACACCGGGGAGCTGTTTTTT.

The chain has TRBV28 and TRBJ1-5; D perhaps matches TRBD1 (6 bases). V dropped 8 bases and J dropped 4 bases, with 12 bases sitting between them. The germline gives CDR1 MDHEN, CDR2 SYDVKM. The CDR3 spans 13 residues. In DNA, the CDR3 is TGTGCCAGCGCAGGGGCCTTTAATCAGCCCCAGCATTTT. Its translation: CASAGAFNQPQHF.

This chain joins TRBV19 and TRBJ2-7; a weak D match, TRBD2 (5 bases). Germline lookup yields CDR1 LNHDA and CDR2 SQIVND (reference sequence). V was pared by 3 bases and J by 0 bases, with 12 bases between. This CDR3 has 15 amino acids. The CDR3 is CASSMAGDSSYEQYF. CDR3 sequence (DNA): TGTGCCAGTAGTATGGCGGGTGATAGCTCCTACGAGCAGTACTTC.

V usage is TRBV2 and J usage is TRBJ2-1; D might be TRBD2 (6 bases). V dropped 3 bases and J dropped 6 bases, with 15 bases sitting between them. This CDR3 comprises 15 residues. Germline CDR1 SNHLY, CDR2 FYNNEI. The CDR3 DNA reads TGTGCCAGCAGTGACCTCTTCGCGGGACTCAATGAGCAGTTCTTC. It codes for CASSDLFAGLNEQFF.

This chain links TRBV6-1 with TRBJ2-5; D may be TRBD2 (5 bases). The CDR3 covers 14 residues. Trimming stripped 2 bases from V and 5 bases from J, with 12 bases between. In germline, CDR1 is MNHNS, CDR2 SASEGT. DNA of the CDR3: TGTGCCAGCAGTGAATGGGTAGAGGGTGAGACCCAGTACTTC. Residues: CASSEWVEGETQYF.

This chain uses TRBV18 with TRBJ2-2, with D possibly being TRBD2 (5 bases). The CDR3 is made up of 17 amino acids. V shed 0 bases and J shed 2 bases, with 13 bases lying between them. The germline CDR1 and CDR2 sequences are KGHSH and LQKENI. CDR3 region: CASSPPRTGKNTGELFF. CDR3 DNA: TGTGCCAGCTCACCACCGAGGACTGGGAAAAACACCGGGGAGCTGTTTTTT.

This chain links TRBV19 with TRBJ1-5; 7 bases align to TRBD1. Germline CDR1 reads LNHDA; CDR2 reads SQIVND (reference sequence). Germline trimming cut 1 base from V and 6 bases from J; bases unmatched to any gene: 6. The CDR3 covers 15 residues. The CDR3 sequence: CASSIVAGGGQPQHF. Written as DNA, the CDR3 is TGTGCCAGTAGTATAGTGGCAGGGGGTGGTCAGCCCCAGCATTTT.

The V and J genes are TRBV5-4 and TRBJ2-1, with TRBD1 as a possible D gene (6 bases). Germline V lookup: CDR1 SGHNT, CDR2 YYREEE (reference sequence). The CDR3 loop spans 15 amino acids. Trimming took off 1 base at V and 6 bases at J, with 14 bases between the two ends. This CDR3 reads CASSLPQGLGNEQFF. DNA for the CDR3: TGTGCCAGCAGCTTGCCACAGGGTCTCGGCAATGAGCAGTTCTTC.

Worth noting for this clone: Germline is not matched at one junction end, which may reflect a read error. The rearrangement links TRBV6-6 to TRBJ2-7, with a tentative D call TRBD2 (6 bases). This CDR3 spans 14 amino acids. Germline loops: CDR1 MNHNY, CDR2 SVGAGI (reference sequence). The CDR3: CASSHSRESPEQYF. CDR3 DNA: TGTGCCAGCAGTCACTCACGGGAGAGCCCCGAGCAGTACTTC.

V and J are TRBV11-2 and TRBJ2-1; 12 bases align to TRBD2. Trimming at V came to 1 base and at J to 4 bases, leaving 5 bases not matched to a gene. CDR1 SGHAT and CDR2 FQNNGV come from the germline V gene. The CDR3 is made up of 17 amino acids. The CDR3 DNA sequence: TGTGCCAGCAGCTTAGTCAAGGGGACTAGCGGGTACAATGAGCAGTTCTTC. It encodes CASSLVKGTSGYNEQFF.

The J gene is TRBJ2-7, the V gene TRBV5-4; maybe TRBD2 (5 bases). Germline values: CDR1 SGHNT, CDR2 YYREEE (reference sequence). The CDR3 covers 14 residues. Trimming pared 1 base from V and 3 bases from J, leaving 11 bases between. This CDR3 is CASSLSAVDYEQYF. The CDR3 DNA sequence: TGTGCCAGCAGCTTGTCAGCGGTGGACTACGAGCAGTACTTC.

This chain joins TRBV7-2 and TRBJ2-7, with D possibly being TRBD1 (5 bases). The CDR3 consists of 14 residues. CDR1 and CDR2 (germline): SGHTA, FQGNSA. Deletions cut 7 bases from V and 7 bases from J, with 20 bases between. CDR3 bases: TGTGCCAGCACCGAGGACCCTGTCAGGGTAGAGCAGTACTTC. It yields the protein CASTEDPVRVEQYF.

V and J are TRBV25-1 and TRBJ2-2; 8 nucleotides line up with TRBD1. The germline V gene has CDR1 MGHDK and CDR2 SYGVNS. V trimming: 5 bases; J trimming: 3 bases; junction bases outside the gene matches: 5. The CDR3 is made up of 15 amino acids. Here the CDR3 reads CASSKGTGYTGELFF. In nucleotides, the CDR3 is TGTGCCAGCAGTAAAGGGACAGGATACACCGGGGAGCTGTTTTTT.

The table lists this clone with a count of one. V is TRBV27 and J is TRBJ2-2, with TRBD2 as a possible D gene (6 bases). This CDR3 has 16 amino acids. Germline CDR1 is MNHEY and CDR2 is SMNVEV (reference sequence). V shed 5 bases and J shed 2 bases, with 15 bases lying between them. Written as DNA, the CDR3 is TGTGCCAGCAGTCCGTTATCGGGACTTAACACCGGGGAGCTGTTTTTT. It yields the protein CASSPLSGLNTGELFF.

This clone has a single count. CDR3 sequence: CASSTKGGYNEQFF. CDR3 DNA sequence: TGTGCCAGCAGCACTAAGGGAGGCTACAATGAGCAGTTCTTC. This sequence joins TRBV11-2 and TRBJ2-1; the D gene is possibly TRBD2 (6 bases). The CDR3 extends over 14 amino acids. Per the germline V gene, CDR1 is SGHAT and CDR2 is FQNNGV. V lost 5 bases, J lost 3 bases, and 11 bases lay in between.

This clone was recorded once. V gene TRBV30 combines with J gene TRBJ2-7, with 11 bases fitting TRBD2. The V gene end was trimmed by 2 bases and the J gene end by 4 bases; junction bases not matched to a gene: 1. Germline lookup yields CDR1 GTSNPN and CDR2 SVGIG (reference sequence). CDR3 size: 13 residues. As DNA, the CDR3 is TGTGCCTGGAGTTTAGCGGGAGGGTACGAGCAGTACTTC. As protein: CAWSLAGGYEQYF.

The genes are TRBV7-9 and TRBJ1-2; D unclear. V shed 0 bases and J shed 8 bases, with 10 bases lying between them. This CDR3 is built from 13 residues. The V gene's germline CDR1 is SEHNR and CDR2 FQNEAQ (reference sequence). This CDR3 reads CASSLAKSGGYTF. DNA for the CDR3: TGTGCCAGCAGCTTAGCCAAATCTGGCGGCTACACCTTC.

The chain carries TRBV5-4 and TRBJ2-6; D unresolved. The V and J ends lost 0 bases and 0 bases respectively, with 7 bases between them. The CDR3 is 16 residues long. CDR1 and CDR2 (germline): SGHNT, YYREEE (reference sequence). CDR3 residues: CASSLAHNSGANVLTF. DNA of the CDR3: TGTGCCAGCAGCTTGGCACATAACTCTGGGGCCAACGTCCTGACTTTC. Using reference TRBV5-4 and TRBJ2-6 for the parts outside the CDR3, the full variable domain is ETGVTQSPTHLIKTRGQQVTLRCSSQSGHNTVSWYQQALGQGPQFIFQYYREEENGRGNFPPRFSGLQFPNYSSELNVNALELDDSALYLCASSLAHNSGANVLTFGAGSRLTVL.